Listed below are T cell receptor beta chains from one sample, sequenced in a study of blood T cell repertoires in COVID-19. Sequencing was performed with immunoSEQ multiplex PCR; in TCRdb, only in-frame clones are kept and a portion is missing. The sample consists of about 100,000 clones, roughly 80% of them appearing once. Sequenced: peripheral blood. These receptors all stem from a human donor in a cohort sampled during active COVID-19. Each CDR3 is given with its conserved first and last residue. The D gene is left open where the match is weak.

D: NA
J: TRBJ1-3
V: TRBV19
CDR3: CASTGMAPGNTIYF

D: NA
J: TRBJ2-1
V: TRBV4-3
CDR3: CASSQSVARRQFF

D: TRBD2
J: TRBJ2-5
V: TRBV30
CDR3: CAWSLAGSETQYF

D: NA
J: TRBJ2-3
V: TRBV4-2
CDR3: CASSTRDISTDTQYF

D: NA
J: TRBJ1-1
V: TRBV7-9
CDR3: CASSLGGDQGRLGTEAFF

D: NA
J: TRBJ1-1
V: TRBV11-1
CDR3: CASSTNGASGTEAFF

D: NA
J: TRBJ1-5
V: TRBV4-1
CDR3: CASSLTGFHQPQHF

D: TRBD2
J: TRBJ2-5
V: TRBV4-1
CDR3: CASSRATTSGGPFQETQYF

D: NA
J: TRBJ2-1
V: TRBV25-1
CDR3: CASSSYRSTTGHNEQFF

D: TRBD1
J: TRBJ2-1
V: TRBV5-4
CDR3: CASSKGQGKWNEQFF

D: TRBD1
J: TRBJ1-1
V: TRBV4-3
CDR3: CASSQETRSPGGRTEAFF

D: TRBD1
J: TRBJ1-2
V: TRBV7-2
CDR3: CASSLGTEYGYTF

D: TRBD2
J: TRBJ2-3
V: TRBV2
CDR3: CANSSGGREDTQYF

D: NA
J: TRBJ2-7
V: TRBV7-2
CDR3: CASSPPGRGRYEQYF

D: TRBD1
J: TRBJ2-7
V: TRBV6-2/TRBV6-3
CDR3: CASSYSGTGVYEQYF

D: TRBD2
J: TRBJ2-1
V: TRBV5-1
CDR3: CASSLTPLAGYNEQFF